The next 23 T cell receptor beta chains were all read from a single sample in a study of OX40 agonist ivuxolimab in advanced cancers. Receptor libraries were prepared by the immunoSEQ multiplex PCR assay. Imported from immuneACCESS, the table was reduced by TCRdb to in-frame sequences with V and J called. These copies leave out some clones; in studies compared against another copy, an unresolved V gene accounts for under half, and the cause of the remainder is not known. Counted in this sample were some 90,000 clones; about 90% of them appeared once. The ten largest make up around 1.7% of the sample. The specimen comprised CD4+ or CD8+ T cells sorted from blood, sampled in a trial of the OX40 agonist ivuxolimab. The receptors originated from an adult with an advanced solid tumor such as melanoma, head and neck, liver or kidney cancer.

The chain couples TRBV6-6 to TRBJ2-1; TRBD1 or TRBD2 may be the D gene (6 bases each). Germline V CDR1 and CDR2: MNHNY, SVGAGI (reference sequence). The ends were cut back, 5 bases at V and 9 bases at J, with 17 bases in the middle. CDR3 size: 14 residues. The CDR3 nucleotides are TGTGCCAGCAGTCGCTTACAGGGAGGTACTGAGCAGTTCTTC. Amino acids: CASSRLQGGTEQFF.

The V gene is TRBV18, the J gene TRBJ1-4; 10 bases line up with TRBD1. The germline V gene encodes CDR1 KGHSH and CDR2 LQKENI. The CDR3 is made up of 16 amino acids. Trimming took 5 bases from V and 6 from J; bases not matched to a gene: 9. CDR3 in amino acids: CASSKPGQGIYEKLFF. CDR3 bases: TGTGCCAGCTCAAAACCGGGACAGGGGATTTATGAAAAACTGTTTTTT.

Points on this clone: Other DNA sequences in the same sample also yield this CDR3. This chain joins TRBV20-1 and TRBJ2-5; no firm D call. The CDR3 sequence is 10 residues long. The germline CDR1 and CDR2 sequences are DFQATT and SNEGSKA (reference sequence). Trimming removed 3 bases from V and 2 bases from J, with 1 base in between. The CDR3, as DNA: TGCAGTGCTAGTCAAGAGACCCAGTACTTC. It yields the protein CSASQETQYF.

The chain employs TRBV28 and TRBJ2-5; D possibly corresponds to TRBD1 (7 bases). Deletions cut 5 bases from V and 11 bases from J, with 27 bases between. The CDR3 sequence is 16 residues long. Per germline, CDR1 MDHEN and CDR2 SYDVKM. The CDR3 region is CASSPDEQGRRRRQYF. In nucleotides, the CDR3 is TGTGCCAGCAGTCCTGATGAACAGGGGAGGCGCAGAAGGCAGTACTTC.

The gene calls are TRBV5-1 and TRBJ1-2; D uncertain. The V end was cut by 0 bases, the J end by 8 bases, with 14 bases between. The V gene's germline CDR1 is SGHRS and CDR2 YFSETQ. This CDR3 region has 14 residues. CDR3 sequence (DNA): TGCGCCAGCAGCTTGGACGGGGTCACTTGGGGCTACACCTTC. This translates into CASSLDGVTWGYTF.

The chain links TRBV9 to TRBJ2-1; D is possibly TRBD1 (6 bases). Germline assignment: CDR1 SGDLS and CDR2 YYNGEE. Trimming shortened V by 4 bases and J by 0 bases, and 14 bases separated the two germline ends. The length of the CDR3 is 16 residues. The DNA for the CDR3 is TGTGCCAGCAGCCCTTGGACAGTAGGCTCCTACAATGAGCAGTTCTTC. Encoded protein: CASSPWTVGSYNEQFF.

The chain recombines TRBV18 with TRBJ2-2; D is ambiguous. This CDR3 region has 15 residues. Trimming left V 0 bases short and J 7 bases short, with 12 bases between. Germline CDR1 KGHSH, CDR2 LQKENI. CDR3 amino acids: CASSPPERVGGELFF. CDR3 DNA sequence: TGTGCCAGCTCACCACCGGAAAGGGTCGGCGGGGAGCTGTTTTTT.

The V call is TRBV20-1, the J call TRBJ1-1; D perhaps matches TRBD1 (5 bases). This CDR3 spans 10 amino acids. Between the trimmed V and J ends, which lost 5 bases and 8 bases, there was a span of 9 bases. From germline, CDR1 is DFQATT and CDR2 SNEGSKA (reference sequence). The CDR3 loop is CSAYRQEAFF. The CDR3 DNA reads TGCAGTGCTTATAGACAGGAAGCTTTCTTT.

This clone occurred once. The J gene is TRBJ2-1, the V gene TRBV6-5; the D is unclear. This CDR3 has 12 residues. CDR1 is MNHEY and CDR2 is SVGAGI in the germline V gene. Trimming shortened V by 7 bases and J by 7 bases, and 11 bases separated the two germline ends. The DNA of the CDR3 is TGTGCCAGCATTTCTACGTGGAATGAGCAGTTCTTC. It yields the protein CASISTWNEQFF.

The CDR3 is CASSQVIGPSYEQYF. The CDR3 DNA follows: TGTGCCAGCAGCCAGGTCATCGGACCCTCCTACGAGCAGTACTTC. This rearrangement joins TRBV5-6 to TRBJ2-7, with D hard to call. The CDR3 extends over 15 amino acids. V was clipped by 4 bases and J by 0 bases, with 14 bases between them. Germline V CDR1 and CDR2: SGHDT, YYEEEE.

The chain uses TRBV4-1 and TRBJ2-5; 13 bases are a match to TRBD2. V lost 0 bases, J lost 3 bases, and 7 bases stayed unmatched. Per germline, CDR1 MGHRA and CDR2 YSYEKL. There are 18 residues in the CDR3. CDR3 amino acids: CASSQDRGLAGEEETQYF. Written as DNA, the CDR3 is TGCGCCAGCAGCCAAGATCGAGGACTAGCGGGAGAGGAAGAGACCCAGTACTTC.

This sequence joins TRBV6-5 and TRBJ2-5; 8 bases map to TRBD2. The J segment lost 6 bases and the V segment lost 0 bases, leaving 6 bases of the junction unmatched. Germline V gives CDR1 MNHEY, CDR2 SVGAGI. There are 15 residues in the CDR3. The CDR3 loop is CASSYSSTSGKTQYF. The CDR3 coding sequence is TGTGCCAGCAGTTACTCGAGTACTAGCGGAAAGACCCAGTACTTC.

This clone has more than one count but fewer than ten. V is TRBV5-1 and J is TRBJ2-7, with no clear D. CDR1 and CDR2 (germline): SGHRS, YFSETQ. The ends were cut back, 0 bases at V and 3 bases at J, with 1 base in the middle. The CDR3 consists of 11 residues. The CDR3 DNA sequence: TGCGCCAGCAGCTTGGACTACGAGCAGTACTTC. Its translation is CASSLDYEQYF.

The chain uses TRBV5-5 and TRBJ1-5; D ambiguous. CDR1 and CDR2 from the germline V gene are SGHKS and YYEKEE (reference sequence). This CDR3 has 15 residues. V was pared by 4 bases and J by 0 bases, with 11 bases between. CDR3 nucleotide sequence: TGTGCCAGCAGCCTGCACTACTTTAGCAATCAGCCCCAGCATTTT. Residues: CASSLHYFSNQPQHF.

This clone was counted a few times. Other DNA sequences in the same sample also yield this CDR3. The chain employs TRBV5-6 and TRBJ2-7; no clear D. CDR1 and CDR2 from the germline V gene are SGHDT and YYEEEE. V was cut by 1 base and J by 5 bases, with 7 bases left in between. The CDR3 is 12 amino acids. This chain's CDR3 is CASSLWVNEQYF. The DNA for the CDR3 is TGTGCCAGCAGCTTGTGGGTGAACGAGCAGTACTTC. The full variable domain, in which reference TRBV5-6 and TRBJ2-7 provide the parts outside the CDR3, is DAGVTQSPTHLIKTRGQQVTLRCSPKSGHDTVSWYQQALGQGPQFIFQYYEEEERQRGNFPDRFSGHQFPNYSSELNVNALLLGDSALYLCASSLWVNEQYFGPGTRLTVT.

CDR3 sequence reads: CASSERRTDTQYF. The CDR3 bases are TGTGCCAGCAGTGAGCGCCGCACAGATACGCAGTATTTT. This rearrangement joins TRBV6-1 to TRBJ2-3; D not certain. This CDR3 is 13 amino acids long. Trimming removed 3 bases from V and 1 base from J, with 5 bases in between. Germline lookup yields CDR1 MNHNS and CDR2 SASEGT.

This chain uses TRBV7-6 with TRBJ2-5, with 12 nucleotides matching TRBD1. Germline V gene data show CDR1 as SGHVS and CDR2 as FNYEAQ. This CDR3 spans 17 amino acids. J lost 10 bases, V lost 5 bases, and 17 bases had no gene match. This CDR3 is CASSIPGQGAQSGDQYF. DNA for the CDR3: TGTGCCAGCAGCATACCGGGACAGGGGGCGCAAAGTGGTGACCAGTACTTC.

The chain uses TRBV15 and TRBJ2-3, with TRBD1 identical over 11 bases. Germline V CDR1 and CDR2: LNHNV, YYDKDF (reference sequence). Trimming removed 4 bases from V and 1 base from J; junction bases left unmatched: 7. The CDR3 has 17 amino acids. CDR3: CATSNRTGGAGTDTQYF. DNA for the CDR3: TGTGCCACCAGCAATCGGACAGGGGGCGCCGGCACAGATACGCAGTATTTT.

The V call is TRBV7-6, the J call TRBJ2-7; D is unclear. The germline V gene has CDR1 SGHVS and CDR2 FNYEAQ. Trimming took 0 bases from V and 0 from J, leaving 3 bases between them. The CDR3 runs to 13 residues. The DNA for the CDR3 is TGTGCCAGCAGCTTAGCGGACTCCTACGAGCAGTACTTC. Translating it yields CASSLADSYEQYF.

The V call is TRBV5-1, the J call TRBJ2-1, with no clear D. Germline V CDR1 and CDR2: SGHRS, YFSETQ. The germline V and J ends were trimmed by 1 base and 8 bases, with 10 bases remaining between them. This CDR3 has 13 amino acids. CDR3 region: CASSLSVGYEQFF. CDR3 coding DNA: TGCGCCAGCAGCTTGAGTGTCGGCTATGAGCAGTTCTTC.

The rearrangement uses TRBV30 and TRBJ2-1; D may match TRBD1 or TRBD2 (6 bases each). Germline V gives CDR1 GTSNPN, CDR2 SVGIG (reference sequence). This CDR3 contains 16 residues. The V end lost 0 bases, the J end lost 0 bases, and 12 bases lay between the germline ends. The CDR3 sequence: CAWSVGGRSSYNEQFF. CDR3 sequence (DNA): TGTGCCTGGAGTGTAGGGGGGAGGAGCTCCTACAATGAGCAGTTCTTC.

Concerning this clone itself: Other DNA sequences in the same sample also yield this CDR3. The genes are TRBV30 and TRBJ2-7; a weak D match, TRBD2 (5 bases). Trimming left V 3 bases short and J 4 bases short, with 13 bases between. The CDR3 has 13 amino acids. Germline CDR1 GTSNPN, CDR2 SVGIG (reference sequence). CDR3 nucleotides: TGTGCCTGGAGACGGACGGGCGGGTACGAGCAGTACTTC. It specifies CAWRRTGGYEQYF.

This chain links TRBV28 with TRBJ1-2; tentative D call: TRBD1 (6 bases). The CDR3 has 15 residues. Trimming cost V 1 base and J 8 bases, with 17 bases left between them. Germline V gene sequence: CDR1 MDHEN, CDR2 SYDVKM. In DNA, the CDR3 is TGTGCCAGCAGTTTATCGGGGACACGTTTAGCCGGCTACACCTTC. Protein sequence: CASSLSGTRLAGYTF.